Reported below is one TCR beta chain. This sample was taken from a study of healthy donors' naive CD4 and CD8 T cells. V was trimmed by 1 base and J by 2 bases, leaving 5 bases between them. Germline V gene lookup returns CDR1 MNHEY and CDR2 SMNVEV (reference sequence). The CDR3 contains 13 residues. TCR libraries were built from 500 to 550 ng of total RNA by linear amplification. Each CDR3 protein gets one entry after TCRdb re-called the reads with MiXCR. Among around 180,000 distinct CDR3 sequences listed, over 60% were seen once. This clonotype originated in a pool of human donors in good health; the sample pools cells from several healthy donors. Input material: naive CD4+ and CD8+ T cells sorted from blood, pooled from several donors. The chain employs TRBV27 and TRBJ1-1; D may be TRBD1 (5 bases). CDR3 DNA sequence: TGTGCCAGCAGTTTATGGGGCAACACTGAAGCTTTCTTT. Translated, it gives CASSLWGNTEAFF.